This T cell receptor beta chain was identified during a study of T cells after yellow fever vaccination. The CDR3 runs 14 residues. V was clipped by 8 bases and J by 6 bases, with 17 bases between them. Germline loops: CDR1 LNHDA, CDR2 SQIVND (reference sequence). On this clonotype: The antigen remains undetermined.

TCRdb recomputed calls from the 5' RACE reads with MiXCR, one row per CDR3 protein. The sample lists 70,000 or so distinct CDR3 sequences, about 7.3% occurring once. Study-wide findings and caveats: Though it reached lower strength, the secondary response hit its peak faster, day 5 versus 15.

Sequenced here: CD8+ T cells sorted from PBMCs, sampled more than 8 days after the first yellow fever vaccination. The receptor's source is a man aged 18-30 years who received the YFV17D yellow fever vaccine. V gene TRBV19 combines with J gene TRBJ2-4; D tentatively fits TRBD1 or TRBD2 (5 bases each). CDR3 in amino acids: CASRDVEDLNIQYF. The DNA for the CDR3 is TGTGCCAGTCGGGACGTCGAGGACCTAAACATTCAGTACTTC.